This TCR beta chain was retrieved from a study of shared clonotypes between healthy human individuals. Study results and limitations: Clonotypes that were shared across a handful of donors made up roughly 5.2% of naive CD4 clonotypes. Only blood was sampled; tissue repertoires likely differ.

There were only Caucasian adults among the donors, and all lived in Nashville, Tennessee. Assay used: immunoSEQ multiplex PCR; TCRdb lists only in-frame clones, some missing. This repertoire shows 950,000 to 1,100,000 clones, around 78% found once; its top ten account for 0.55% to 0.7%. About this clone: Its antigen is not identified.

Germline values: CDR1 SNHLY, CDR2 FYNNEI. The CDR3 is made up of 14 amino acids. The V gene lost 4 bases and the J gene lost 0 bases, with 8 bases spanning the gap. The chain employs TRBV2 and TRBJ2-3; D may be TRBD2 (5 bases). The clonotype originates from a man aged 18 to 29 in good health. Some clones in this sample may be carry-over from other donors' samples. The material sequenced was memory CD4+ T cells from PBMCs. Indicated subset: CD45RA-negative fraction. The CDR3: CASSVATSTDTQYF. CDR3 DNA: TGTGCCAGCAGTGTAGCGACGAGCACAGATACGCAGTATTTT.